Each of the 8 T cell receptor beta chains below was sequenced from the same sample in a study of blood T cell repertoires in COVID-19. The protocol was immunoSEQ multiplex PCR, while the TCRdb copy is restricted to in-frame clones and leaves out a portion. In the table there are a few hundred thousand clones, 70% to 90% of which are singletons. Sequenced sample: PBMCs or T cells enriched from blood (not recorded which). These receptors came from a man aged 25 to 45 who had recovered from COVID-19.

The gene calls are TRBV30 and TRBJ2-7, with D uncertain. Trimming stripped 5 bases from V and 2 bases from J, with 7 bases between. Germline V gives CDR1 GTSNPN, CDR2 SVGIG (reference sequence). This CDR3 contains 11 residues. CDR3: CAWSAPYEQYF. CDR3 DNA sequence: TGTGCCTGGTCAGCGCCCTACGAGCAGTACTTC.

This clone was observed a single time. This chain connects TRBV11-2 to TRBJ2-7; D not certain. The germline CDR1 and CDR2 sequences are SGHAT and FQNNGV. The V end lost 4 bases, the J end lost 3 bases, and 13 bases lay between the germline ends. This CDR3 spans 14 amino acids. The CDR3 nucleotides are TGTGCCAGCAGCTCCTACAGACGGAACTACGAGCAGTACTTC. This codes for CASSSYRRNYEQYF.

The chain uses TRBV7-8 and TRBJ1-5, with D perhaps TRBD1 (6 bases). Germline lookup yields CDR1 SGHVS and CDR2 FQNEAQ. Trimming pared 5 bases from V and 4 bases from J, leaving 18 bases between. CDR3 length equals 16 residues. In DNA, the CDR3 is TGTGCCAGCAGCGCAATCCCGGGGACAACTAATCAGCCCCAGCATTTT. The encoded protein is CASSAIPGTTNQPQHF. The variable domain in full, completed from reference TRBV7-8 and TRBJ1-5, reads GAGVSQSPRYKVAKRGQDVALRCDPISGHVSLFWYQQALGQGPEFLTYFQNEAQLDKSGLPSDRFFAERPEGSVSTLKIQRTQQEDSAVYLCASSAIPGTTNQPQHFGDGTRLSIL.

This chain joins TRBV6-2 or TRBV6-3 and TRBJ2-4, with D possibly being TRBD1 (5 bases). V was cut by 5 bases and J by 7 bases, with 15 bases left in between. This CDR3 is 14 amino acids long. CDR1 MNHEY and CDR2 SVGEGT come from the germline V gene. The CDR3 sequence is CASSPYQGLNIQYF. Written as DNA, the CDR3 is TGTGCCAGCAGTCCCTACCAGGGCTTGAACATTCAGTACTTC.

The chain combines TRBV9 with TRBJ1-2; TRBD1 matches at 7 bases. Germline lookup yields CDR1 SGDLS and CDR2 YYNGEE. V shed 4 bases, J shed 6 bases, and the junction held 15 bases outside the gene matches. The length of the CDR3 is 16 residues. CDR3 nucleotides: TGTGCCAGCAGCCTAACCCCTACCGACAGGGAACATGGCTACACCTTC. As protein: CASSLTPTDREHGYTF.

V usage is TRBV9 and J usage is TRBJ2-2; 8 positions agree with TRBD1. Germline V gene data show CDR1 as SGDLS and CDR2 as YYNGEE. Trimming cost V 3 bases and J 6 bases; bases outside gene matches: 10. The CDR3 loop spans 16 amino acids. The CDR3 region is CASSAQTGADSGELFF. CDR3 in DNA: TGTGCCAGCAGCGCCCAGACAGGGGCCGATTCCGGGGAGCTGTTTTTT.

This chain uses TRBV9 with TRBJ1-6; D not certain. Trimming cost V 3 bases and J 0 bases, with 7 bases left between them. The CDR3 loop spans 15 amino acids. The V gene's germline CDR1 is SGDLS and CDR2 YYNGEE. In DNA, the CDR3 is TGTGCCAGCAGCGCCGGGAGCTCCTATAATTCACCCCTCCACTTT. Its translation is CASSAGSSYNSPLHF.

V is TRBV28 and J is TRBJ1-1; TRBD1 matches at 11 bases. The CDR3 runs to 14 residues. CDR1 and CDR2 from the germline V gene are MDHEN and SYDVKM. V was pared by 2 bases and J by 5 bases, with 1 base of the junction left unmatched. The CDR3 coding sequence is TGTGCCAGCAGTTTAGGGACAGGGGGAACTGAAGCTTTCTTT. This gives the protein CASSLGTGGTEAFF.